A selection of T cell receptor beta chains follows, all from one sample in a study of cytomegalovirus exposure and HLA in healthy donors. TCRdb's copy holds only in-frame clones and misses some; the assay was immunoSEQ multiplex PCR. The sample has 92,000 or so clones; approximately 60% are singletons. The sequenced sample consisted of PBMCs. The receptors were gathered from a woman aged 45 to 65 in good health and CMV-seropositive. CDR3s include the opening cysteine and the closing phenylalanine or tryptophan. The D gene is left open where the match is weak. The size of a clone is reported for some rows only, either as once, few or many, or as a class for expanded clones.

V gene,clone size,CDR3 length,D gene,J gene,CDR3 protein,CDR3 DNA
TRBV29-1,.,16,TRBD2,TRBJ2-5,CSVETSGGLPQETQYF,TGCAGCGTTGAAACTAGCGGGGGGCTACCTCAAGAGACCCAGTACTTC
TRBV27,.,17,TRBD2,TRBJ2-3,CASSRPGLAGITDTQYF,TGTGCCAGCAGTCGCCCGGGACTAGCGGGCATCACAGATACGCAGTATTTT
TRBV29-1,.,13,.,TRBJ2-7,CSVEDSLSYEQYF,TGCAGCGTTGAGGACAGTCTCTCCTACGAGCAGTACTTC
TRBV6-1,.,13,.,TRBJ2-1,CACGRPLYNEQFF,TGTGCCTGCGGCCGTCCACTTTACAATGAGCAGTTCTTC
TRBV4-3,.,13,.,TRBJ2-7,CASSQDNGYEQYF,TGCGCCAGCAGCCAAGACAACGGGTACGAGCAGTACTTC
TRBV13,.,13,TRBD1,TRBJ2-1,CASSADRVDEQFF,TGTGCCAGCAGCGCGGACAGGGTCGATGAGCAGTTCTTC
TRBV7-3,.,14,.,TRBJ2-2,CASSPGGSTGELFF,TGTGCCAGCAGCCCTGGGGGGAGCACCGGGGAGCTGTTTTTT
TRBV5-6,.,15,TRBD1,TRBJ2-5,CASSPDRGLQETQYF,TGTGCCAGCAGCCCCGACAGGGGGCTCCAAGAGACCCAGTACTTC
TRBV19,few,12,TRBD1,TRBJ1-4,CASSTGGEKLFF,TGTGCCAGTAGTACAGGGGGTGAAAAACTGTTTTTT
TRBV28,.,14,TRBD1,TRBJ2-1,CASSSPSTGPKQFF,TGTGCCAGCAGTTCCCCCTCGACAGGGCCCAAGCAGTTCTTC
TRBV5-1,few,14,.,TRBJ2-7,CASSLEAGTYEQYF,TGCGCCAGCAGCTTGGAGGCGGGAACCTACGAGCAGTACTTC
TRBV2,few,14,TRBD1,TRBJ1-2,CASNPRQGADGYTF,TGTGCCAGCAACCCAAGACAGGGGGCGGACGGCTACACCTTC
TRBV2,once,17,TRBD2,TRBJ2-2,CASTRLAGGPSTGELFF,TGTGCCAGCACCCGACTAGCGGGGGGGCCGAGCACCGGGGAGCTGTTTTTT
TRBV27,.,15,.,TRBJ2-7,CASSPRAGGSYEQYF,TGTGCCAGCAGTCCCCGGGCCGGGGGCTCCTACGAGCAGTACTTC
TRBV19,.,15,TRBD1,TRBJ2-7,CASSRTGGTAYEQYF,TGTGCCAGTAGTCGGACAGGGGGCACGGCCTACGAGCAGTACTTC
TRBV28,.,15,.,TRBJ1-2,CASSLQTGEFYGYTF,TGTGCCAGCAGTCTCCAAACGGGAGAATTCTATGGCTACACCTTC
TRBV27,.,14,.,TRBJ2-7,CASSSGGARYEQYF,TGTGCCAGCAGTTCCGGTGGGGCGCGATACGAGCAGTACTTC
TRBV5-4,.,15,.,TRBJ2-7,CASSPKGGTISEQYF,TGTGCCAGCAGCCCAAAGGGGGGGACAATATCCGAGCAGTACTTC
TRBV2,.,11,.,TRBJ2-7,CASSPGTPWYF,TGTGCCAGCAGTCCCGGGACACCTTGGTACTTC
TRBV19,.,14,.,TRBJ1-6,CASSFARDNSPLHF,TGTGCCAGTAGTTTTGCACGGGATAATTCACCCCTCCACTTT
TRBV29-1,.,14,TRBD1,TRBJ1-4,CSALGGTGNEKLFF,TGCAGCGCCCTGGGAGGGACAGGGAATGAAAAACTGTTTTTT
TRBV29-1,.,14,.,TRBJ1-1,CSVGPGVGAFEAFF,TGCAGCGTTGGACCCGGGGTGGGGGCCTTTGAAGCTTTCTTT
TRBV28,.,14,.,TRBJ1-2,CASTLGLFGYGYTF,TGTGCCAGCACCCTGGGACTTTTTGGGTATGGCTACACCTTC
TRBV25-1,.,12,TRBD1,TRBJ1-2,CASSDQGAGYTF,TGTGCCAGCAGCGACCAGGGGGCTGGCTACACCTTC
TRBV5-1,.,15,TRBD1,TRBJ2-7,CASSFDRVPSNEQYF,TGCGCCAGCAGCTTCGACAGGGTCCCTTCTAACGAGCAGTACTTC
TRBV5-6,few,16,.,TRBJ2-4,CASSDLGGTTKNIQYF,TGTGCCAGCAGCGATTTGGGGGGAACGACCAAAAACATTCAGTACTTC
TRBV9,.,13,TRBD2,TRBJ2-5,CASSSGGGETQYF,TGTGCCAGCAGCAGCGGGGGCGGGGAGACCCAGTACTTC